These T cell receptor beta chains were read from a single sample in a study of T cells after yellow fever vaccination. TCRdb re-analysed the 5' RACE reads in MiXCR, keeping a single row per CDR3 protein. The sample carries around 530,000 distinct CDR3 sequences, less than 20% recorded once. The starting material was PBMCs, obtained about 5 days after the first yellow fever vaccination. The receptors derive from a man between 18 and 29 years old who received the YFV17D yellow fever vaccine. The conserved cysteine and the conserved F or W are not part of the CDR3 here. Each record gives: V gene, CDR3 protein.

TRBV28,ASSLAGNYTDTQY
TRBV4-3,ASSLRGPTGELF
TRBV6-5,ASSYPATGDAF
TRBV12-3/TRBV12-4,ASRTTGAGNTIY
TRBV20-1,SARGRTGRGEGYT
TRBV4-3,ASSQELAGGFEETQY
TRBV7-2,ASSPQTGVAGNTIY
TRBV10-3,AISDQGAEQPQH
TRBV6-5,ATRQSSEKLF
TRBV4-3,ASSQNLQADTQY
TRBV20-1,SAPGQGNRGAF
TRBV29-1,SVGSPGSEAF
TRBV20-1,SARDARLVNNEQF
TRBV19,ASGKRGGPINNEQF
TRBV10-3,ATNERGQGTDTQY
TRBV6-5,ASSYYLGEQY
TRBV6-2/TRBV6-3,ASSYSHSYEQY
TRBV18,ASSPQAGGAETQY
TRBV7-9,ASSISGRFRSGNTIY
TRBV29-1,SVEDGGYPSETQY
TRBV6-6,ASSYDPGSEQY
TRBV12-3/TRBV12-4,ASSSGVTGELF
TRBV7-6,ASSLRGHEETQY
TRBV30,AWSTGHRTSTDTQY
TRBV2,ASLRQPALGYT
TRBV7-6,ASSLVQTGGKETQY
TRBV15,ATSREGGVRGELF
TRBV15,APGKGVLQPQH
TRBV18,ASSLTSGGSRSYNEQF
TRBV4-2,ASSQGRVSNTGELF
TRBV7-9,ASSLLGDQPQH
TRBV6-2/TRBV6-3,ASSPSAGGLGH
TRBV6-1,ASIRNLSSGNTIY
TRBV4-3,ASSQRIEATQY
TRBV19,ASSIEDYGYT
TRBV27,ASSLSGGGNYEQY
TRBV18,ASSRAPPNTEAF
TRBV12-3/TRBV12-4,ASSLRSIEQF
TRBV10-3,AISAQGTGFGYEQY
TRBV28,ASAGGAPLFRLF
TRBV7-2,ASSLYRYTDTQY
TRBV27,ASSPGGANEQF
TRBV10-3,ANPTRQANEKLF
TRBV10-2,ASSESWQGGGNEQF
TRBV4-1,ASSQEHIGFPSPLH
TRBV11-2,ASSVLQREQF
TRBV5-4,ASSPPEWTGNPRGYT
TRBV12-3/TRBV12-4,ASSLSGSAF
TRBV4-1,ASSLEGQGGEQY
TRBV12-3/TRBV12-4,ASSLLRASKQF